These 30 T cell receptor beta chains came from one sample sequenced in a study of blood T cells in healthy people across ages (dated by TCRdb to about 2015). Library creation used 5' RACE. The listed sequencing device is Illumina HiSeq 2500. The second PCR ran for about 7 to 11 cycles and used a J-beta primer mix along with a sample-barcoded 5' primer. TCRdb reworked the public reads: Q25 trimming with fastp, MiXCR clone assembly, productive beta chains retained. Rows matching on CDR3 protein sequence are summarized as one entry with the most common DNA and genes. Here the sample has about 680,000 distinct CDR3 sequences; 45% to 50% occur a single time. About 32% of the sample goes to the ten largest clones. Sequencing used blood. These receptors were collected from a woman aged 60-75 years in good health.

Only a few counts were recorded for this clonotype. The V call is TRBV20-1, the J call TRBJ2-5; 8 bases fit TRBD2. This CDR3 has 14 amino acids. After removal of 2 bases from V and 5 bases from J, the junction contained 7 bases not matched to a gene. CDR1 DFQATT and CDR2 SNEGSKA come from the germline V gene (reference sequence). The CDR3 DNA is TGCAGTGCTAGACCCCTCGGCGGGAGGGAGACCCAGTACTTC. Protein sequence: CSARPLGGRETQYF.

The chain links TRBV5-1 to TRBJ2-6; possible D gene TRBD1, 6 bases. The V gene lost 3 bases and the J gene lost 0 bases, with 10 bases spanning the gap. CDR3 length: 16 amino acids. Germline assignment: CDR1 SGHRS and CDR2 YFSETQ. In DNA form, the CDR3 reads TGCGCCAGCAGCTGGACAGCTAGCTCTGGGGCCAACGTCCTGACTTTC. It yields the protein CASSWTASSGANVLTF.

This clonotype was observed a handful of times. The chain carries TRBV9 and TRBJ2-1; 7 nucleotides align to TRBD2. The CDR3 is 15 residues long. V trimming: 0 bases; J trimming: 3 bases; junction bases outside the gene matches: 3. Germline V gene data show CDR1 as SGDLS and CDR2 as YYNGEE. The CDR3 nucleotides read TGTGCCAGCAGCGTAGAAGCGGGGAACTACAATGAGCAGTTCTTC. As protein: CASSVEAGNYNEQFF.

V usage is TRBV29-1 and J usage is TRBJ1-2; 7 nucleotides align to TRBD1. There are 12 residues in the CDR3. Germline V gives CDR1 SQVTM, CDR2 ANQGSEA. V lost 6 bases to trimming and J lost 8 bases; unmatched junction nucleotides: 9. CDR3 sequence (DNA): TGCAGCGTCCTCGACAGGGAGGAAGGCTACACCTTC. The encoded protein is CSVLDREEGYTF. The whole variable domain, remainder taken from reference TRBV29-1 and TRBJ1-2, is SAVISQKPSRDICQRGTSLTIQCQVDSQVTMMFWYRQQPGQSLTLIATANQGSEATYESGFVIDKFPISRPNLTFSTLTVSNMSPEDSSIYLCSVLDREEGYTFGSGTRLTVV.

In its sample, this clonotype was seen a few times. For the CDR3, the DNA is TGCAGCGCTCGGACAGGGTGGTATTCCTACGAGCAGTACTTC. Amino acids: CSARTGWYSYEQYF. This sequence joins TRBV29-1 and TRBJ2-7, with TRBD1 matching 8 bases. The CDR3 runs 14 residues. J was trimmed by 1 base and V by 7 bases; bases with no gene match: 9. Germline V CDR1 and CDR2: SQVTM, ANQGSEA.

The CDR3: CSATSGAANTGELFF. The CDR3 DNA follows: TGCAGTGCTACATCCGGAGCCGCGAACACCGGGGAGCTGTTTTTT. The chain has TRBV20-1 and TRBJ2-2; D call uncertain. This CDR3 region has 15 residues. CDR1 and CDR2 from the germline V gene are DFQATT and SNEGSKA (reference sequence). The V gene lost 4 bases and the J gene lost 0 bases, with 12 bases spanning the gap.

This clonotype was counted many times. This sequence joins TRBV20-1 and TRBJ2-7; 8 positions agree with TRBD1. The CDR3 has 14 residues. CDR1 is DFQATT and CDR2 is SNEGSKA in the germline V gene (reference sequence). V shed 3 bases and J 2 bases; nucleotides not matched to a gene: 6. In DNA, the CDR3 is TGCAGTGCTAGGAGACAGGGGAACCCCTACGAGCAGTACTTC. Its translation: CSARRQGNPYEQYF.

The J gene is TRBJ2-7, the V gene TRBV7-9, with D possibly matching TRBD2 (5 bases). The CDR3 sequence is 14 residues long. V was trimmed by 5 bases and J by 6 bases, leaving 17 bases between them. Germline V lookup: CDR1 SEHNR, CDR2 FQNEAQ (reference sequence). Here the CDR3 reads CASSRGPSVGEQYF. As DNA, the CDR3 is TGTGCCAGCAGCCGCGGGCCCTCCGTGGGCGAGCAGTACTTC.

This clonotype came up once. CDR3 sequence: CASQSSMTEAFF. CDR3 bases: TGTGCCAGCCAATCTTCAATGACTGAAGCTTTCTTT. This rearrangement joins TRBV28 to TRBJ1-1; D gene ambiguous. CDR3 length: 12 amino acids. Germline V lookup: CDR1 MDHEN, CDR2 SYDVKM. V was trimmed by 8 bases and J by 5 bases, leaving 12 bases between them.

This clonotype has more than one count but fewer than ten. The rearrangement uses TRBV15 and TRBJ2-4, with a weak D call TRBD2 (5 bases). This CDR3 comprises 15 residues. V shed 3 bases and J shed 5 bases, with 14 bases lying between them. Germline CDR1 and CDR2: LNHNV and YYDKDF (reference sequence). CDR3: CATSRAGRGENIQYF. CDR3 coding DNA: TGTGCCACCAGCAGGGCTGGACGGGGAGAAAACATTCAGTACTTC.

Written as DNA, the CDR3 is TGTGCCAGCAGCCCTTGGAACGGAGCAGCAGATACGCAGTATTTT. Residues: CASSPWNGAADTQYF. V is TRBV9 and J is TRBJ2-3; D is unresolved. The germline V and J ends were trimmed by 4 bases and 4 bases, with 16 bases remaining between them. The CDR3 is 15 residues long. CDR1 is SGDLS and CDR2 is YYNGEE in the germline V gene. Together with reference TRBV9 and TRBJ2-3, the CDR3 gives the full variable domain: DSGVTQTPKHLITATGQRVTLRCSPRSGDLSVYWYQQSLDQGLQFLIQYYNGEERAKGNILERFSAQQFPDLHSELNLSSLELGDSALYFCASSPWNGAADTQYFGPGTRLTVL.

V gene TRBV2 combines with J gene TRBJ1-6, with TRBD1 matching over 7 bases. After removal of 8 bases from V and 7 bases from J, the junction contained 5 bases not matched to a gene. The CDR3 runs to 13 residues. Germline V CDR1 and CDR2: SNHLY, FYNNEI. The CDR3 DNA is TGTGCCAGCGGGCCGGACAGGAATTCACCCCTCCACTTT. The encoded protein is CASGPDRNSPLHF.

The chain employs TRBV10-3 and TRBJ2-5; D uncertain. Looked up from germline, CDR1 is ENHRY and CDR2 is SYGVKD. With 10 bases removed from V and 11 bases from J, the gap between germline ends came to 20 bases. The CDR3 contains 12 residues. The CDR3: CATEATYNEQYF. The CDR3 region has the DNA TGTGCCACCGAAGCAACCTACAATGAGCAGTACTTC.

The rearrangement uses TRBV18 and TRBJ2-7; D call uncertain. With 3 bases removed from V and 4 bases from J, the gap between germline ends came to 10 bases. The CDR3 contains 13 residues. Per germline, CDR1 KGHSH and CDR2 LQKENI. The CDR3 reads CASSPAGKYEQYF. The CDR3 DNA follows: TGTGCCAGCTCACCGGCAGGCAAGTACGAGCAGTACTTC.

The rearrangement links TRBV10-3 to TRBJ2-1; 14 bases agree with TRBD2. Germline CDR1 ENHRY, CDR2 SYGVKD. There are 15 residues in the CDR3. J lost 12 bases, V lost 7 bases, and 11 bases had no gene match. The CDR3 DNA follows: TGTGCCATCAATGCGCTGGGACTAGCGGGAGCTGTGCAGTTCTTC. Amino acids: CAINALGLAGAVQFF.

The table lists this clonotype with a few counts. This chain connects TRBV5-1 to TRBJ1-1; D unclear. CDR1 and CDR2 (germline): SGHRS, YFSETQ. The CDR3 is 12 residues long. The ends were cut back, 4 bases at V and 7 bases at J, with 11 bases in the middle. The CDR3 DNA reads TGCGCCAGCAGCCTAGAAGGATTTGAAGCTTTCTTT. This sequence encodes CASSLEGFEAFF.

The rearrangement links TRBV4-3 to TRBJ2-1, with D perhaps assigned TRBD1 or TRBD2 (5 bases each). The V and J ends lost 0 bases and 0 bases respectively, with 9 bases between them. The CDR3 is 16 amino acids. CDR1 and CDR2 (germline): LGHNA, YSLEER. In DNA form, the CDR3 reads TGCGCCAGCAGCCAAGATCTTGGGACCTCCTACAATGAGCAGTTCTTC. Its translation is CASSQDLGTSYNEQFF.

This clonotype appeared a few times. The V and J genes are TRBV6-1 and TRBJ2-3; 9 bases line up with TRBD1. The trim removed 7 bases at V and 1 base at J, leaving 9 bases unmatched. The germline V gene has CDR1 MNHNS and CDR2 SASEGT. The length of the CDR3 is 16 residues. DNA of the CDR3: TGTGCCAGCAAAAGGACAGGGGAAGAAGGCACAGATACGCAGTATTTT. Its protein product is CASKRTGEEGTDTQYF.

The genes are TRBV18 and TRBJ2-4, with a possible D match to TRBD1 (5 bases). The end of the DNA aligns better with TRBJ2-7, so the J call may be wrong. The CDR3 totals 16 residues. CDR1 and CDR2 (germline): KGHSH, LQKENI. The CDR3 DNA is TGTGCCAGCTCACCCGGGTCACGACAGAGCCTTTACGAGCAGTACTTC. It yields the protein CASSPGSRQSLYEQYF.

The V call is TRBV20-1, the J call TRBJ2-7; 7 bases agree with TRBD1. The J call may be in error: the DNA end matches TRBJ2-5 better. Germline lookup yields CDR1 DFQATT and CDR2 SNEGSKA (reference sequence). The CDR3 spans 12 residues. CDR3 DNA: TGCAGTGCTATACCAGGGGGTGAGACCCAGTACTTC. Amino acid sequence: CSAIPGGETQYF.

This chain connects TRBV28 to TRBJ2-3, with TRBD1 identical over 7 bases. CDR3 length: 14 amino acids. Unmatched junction bases numbered 1, after V lost 2 bases and J lost 2 bases. From germline, CDR1 is MDHEN and CDR2 SYDVKM. The CDR3 DNA reads as TGTGCCAGCAGTTTAAGGGGGCTCACAGATACGCAGTATTTT. Amino acids: CASSLRGLTDTQYF. The complete variable domain, with remaining parts taken from reference TRBV28 and TRBJ2-3, reads DVKVTQSSRYLVKRTGEKVFLECVQDMDHENMFWYRQDPGLGLRLIYFSYDVKMKEKGDIPEGYSVSREKKERFSLILESASTNQTSMYLCASSLRGLTDTQYFGPGTRLTVL.

This sequence joins TRBV27 and TRBJ2-2; 8 positions agree with TRBD1. With V trimmed by 3 bases and J by 7 bases, 7 bases remained unmatched. CDR1 and CDR2 from the germline V gene are MNHEY and SMNVEV (reference sequence). The CDR3 sequence is 15 residues long. The CDR3 nucleotides read TGTGCCAGCAGTTTTGATACAGGGGGTGGCGGGGAGCTGTTTTTT. This codes for CASSFDTGGGGELFF.

The gene calls are TRBV20-1 and TRBJ2-1; 8 bases match TRBD1. Per the germline V gene, CDR1 is DFQATT and CDR2 is SNEGSKA (reference sequence). V lost 3 bases to trimming and J lost 2 bases; unmatched junction nucleotides: 6. This CDR3 is 15 amino acids long. DNA of the CDR3: TGCAGTGCTAGGCTCCGGGACAGGACCTACAATGAGCAGTTCTTC. This gives the protein CSARLRDRTYNEQFF.

The table lists this clonotype with a few counts. The V and J genes are TRBV7-2 and TRBJ1-2; a weak D match, TRBD1 (5 bases). Deletions cut 2 bases from V and 0 bases from J, with 16 bases between. The CDR3 is 17 amino acids. Germline V gene sequence: CDR1 SGHTA, CDR2 FQGNSA. The CDR3 here is CASSLRGALIANYGYTF. The CDR3 DNA reads as TGTGCCAGCAGCTTAAGAGGGGCCCTTATAGCTAACTATGGCTACACCTTC.

This rearrangement joins TRBV28 to TRBJ2-2; 13 bases are shared with TRBD2. Germline CDR1 is MDHEN and CDR2 is SYDVKM. Trimming at V came to 6 bases and at J to 8 bases, leaving 3 bases not matched to a gene. This CDR3 contains 14 residues. CDR3 DNA: TGTGCCAGCAGCGGACTAGCGGGAGTTGGGGAGCTGTTTTTT. It encodes CASSGLAGVGELFF.

This clonotype showed up just a few times. V is TRBV10-3 and J is TRBJ1-4; 11 nucleotides line up with TRBD1. Trimming took 8 bases from V and 6 from J; bases not matched to a gene: 5. The CDR3 runs 14 residues. Per germline, CDR1 ENHRY and CDR2 SYGVKD. The CDR3 bases are TGTGCCATCTCGCCGGGACAGGGGGATGAAAAACTGTTTTTT. Encoded protein: CAISPGQGDEKLFF.

This clonotype has only a few counts. The V gene is TRBV7-3, the J gene TRBJ1-1; D gene ambiguous. The CDR3 is 14 residues long. Per germline, CDR1 SGHTA and CDR2 FQGTGA. The germline V and J ends were trimmed by 3 bases and 2 bases, with 10 bases remaining between them. The DNA for the CDR3 is TGTGCCAGCAGCTTGGGAAACGCAAACACTGAAGCTTTCTTT. It translates to CASSLGNANTEAFF. Full variable domain (missing parts from reference TRBV7-3 and TRBJ1-1): GAGVSQTPSNKVTEKGKYVELRCDPISGHTALYWYRQSLGQGPEFLIYFQGTGAADDSGLPNDRFFAVRPEGSVSTLKIQRTERGDSAVYLCASSLGNANTEAFFGQGTRLTVV.

A note on this clonotype: A read error is possible here, since a much larger clone lies one base away. This chain uses TRBV7-2 with TRBJ2-4; D gene uncertain. Trimming stripped 5 bases from V and 8 bases from J, with 16 bases between. CDR1 is SGHTA, CDR2 FQGNSA, per germline. The length of the CDR3 is 14 residues. The CDR3 reads CASSVGLSSDIQYF. CDR3 sequence (DNA): TGTGCCAGCAGCGTAGGGCTCAGCTCGGACATTCAGTACTTC.

The CDR3, as DNA: TGTGCCACCAGTGATTTGCAACGGGAGGGTATCAATGAGCAGTTCTTC. The encoded protein is CATSDLQREGINEQFF. The chain uses TRBV24-1 and TRBJ2-1; 8 positions match TRBD2. CDR1 KGHDR and CDR2 SFDVKD come from the germline V gene. The V gene end was trimmed by 0 bases and the J gene end by 6 bases; junction bases not matched to a gene: 6. The CDR3 consists of 16 residues.

This clonotype was picked up a small number of times. This chain connects TRBV3-1 to TRBJ2-5; D is undetermined. Between the trimmed V and J ends, which lost 0 bases and 8 bases, there was a span of 7 bases. This CDR3 contains 12 residues. The germline CDR1 and CDR2 sequences are LGHDT and YNNKEL (reference sequence). This CDR3 is CASSQDSVTQYF. The CDR3 region has the DNA TGTGCCAGCAGCCAAGATTCAGTTACCCAGTACTTC.